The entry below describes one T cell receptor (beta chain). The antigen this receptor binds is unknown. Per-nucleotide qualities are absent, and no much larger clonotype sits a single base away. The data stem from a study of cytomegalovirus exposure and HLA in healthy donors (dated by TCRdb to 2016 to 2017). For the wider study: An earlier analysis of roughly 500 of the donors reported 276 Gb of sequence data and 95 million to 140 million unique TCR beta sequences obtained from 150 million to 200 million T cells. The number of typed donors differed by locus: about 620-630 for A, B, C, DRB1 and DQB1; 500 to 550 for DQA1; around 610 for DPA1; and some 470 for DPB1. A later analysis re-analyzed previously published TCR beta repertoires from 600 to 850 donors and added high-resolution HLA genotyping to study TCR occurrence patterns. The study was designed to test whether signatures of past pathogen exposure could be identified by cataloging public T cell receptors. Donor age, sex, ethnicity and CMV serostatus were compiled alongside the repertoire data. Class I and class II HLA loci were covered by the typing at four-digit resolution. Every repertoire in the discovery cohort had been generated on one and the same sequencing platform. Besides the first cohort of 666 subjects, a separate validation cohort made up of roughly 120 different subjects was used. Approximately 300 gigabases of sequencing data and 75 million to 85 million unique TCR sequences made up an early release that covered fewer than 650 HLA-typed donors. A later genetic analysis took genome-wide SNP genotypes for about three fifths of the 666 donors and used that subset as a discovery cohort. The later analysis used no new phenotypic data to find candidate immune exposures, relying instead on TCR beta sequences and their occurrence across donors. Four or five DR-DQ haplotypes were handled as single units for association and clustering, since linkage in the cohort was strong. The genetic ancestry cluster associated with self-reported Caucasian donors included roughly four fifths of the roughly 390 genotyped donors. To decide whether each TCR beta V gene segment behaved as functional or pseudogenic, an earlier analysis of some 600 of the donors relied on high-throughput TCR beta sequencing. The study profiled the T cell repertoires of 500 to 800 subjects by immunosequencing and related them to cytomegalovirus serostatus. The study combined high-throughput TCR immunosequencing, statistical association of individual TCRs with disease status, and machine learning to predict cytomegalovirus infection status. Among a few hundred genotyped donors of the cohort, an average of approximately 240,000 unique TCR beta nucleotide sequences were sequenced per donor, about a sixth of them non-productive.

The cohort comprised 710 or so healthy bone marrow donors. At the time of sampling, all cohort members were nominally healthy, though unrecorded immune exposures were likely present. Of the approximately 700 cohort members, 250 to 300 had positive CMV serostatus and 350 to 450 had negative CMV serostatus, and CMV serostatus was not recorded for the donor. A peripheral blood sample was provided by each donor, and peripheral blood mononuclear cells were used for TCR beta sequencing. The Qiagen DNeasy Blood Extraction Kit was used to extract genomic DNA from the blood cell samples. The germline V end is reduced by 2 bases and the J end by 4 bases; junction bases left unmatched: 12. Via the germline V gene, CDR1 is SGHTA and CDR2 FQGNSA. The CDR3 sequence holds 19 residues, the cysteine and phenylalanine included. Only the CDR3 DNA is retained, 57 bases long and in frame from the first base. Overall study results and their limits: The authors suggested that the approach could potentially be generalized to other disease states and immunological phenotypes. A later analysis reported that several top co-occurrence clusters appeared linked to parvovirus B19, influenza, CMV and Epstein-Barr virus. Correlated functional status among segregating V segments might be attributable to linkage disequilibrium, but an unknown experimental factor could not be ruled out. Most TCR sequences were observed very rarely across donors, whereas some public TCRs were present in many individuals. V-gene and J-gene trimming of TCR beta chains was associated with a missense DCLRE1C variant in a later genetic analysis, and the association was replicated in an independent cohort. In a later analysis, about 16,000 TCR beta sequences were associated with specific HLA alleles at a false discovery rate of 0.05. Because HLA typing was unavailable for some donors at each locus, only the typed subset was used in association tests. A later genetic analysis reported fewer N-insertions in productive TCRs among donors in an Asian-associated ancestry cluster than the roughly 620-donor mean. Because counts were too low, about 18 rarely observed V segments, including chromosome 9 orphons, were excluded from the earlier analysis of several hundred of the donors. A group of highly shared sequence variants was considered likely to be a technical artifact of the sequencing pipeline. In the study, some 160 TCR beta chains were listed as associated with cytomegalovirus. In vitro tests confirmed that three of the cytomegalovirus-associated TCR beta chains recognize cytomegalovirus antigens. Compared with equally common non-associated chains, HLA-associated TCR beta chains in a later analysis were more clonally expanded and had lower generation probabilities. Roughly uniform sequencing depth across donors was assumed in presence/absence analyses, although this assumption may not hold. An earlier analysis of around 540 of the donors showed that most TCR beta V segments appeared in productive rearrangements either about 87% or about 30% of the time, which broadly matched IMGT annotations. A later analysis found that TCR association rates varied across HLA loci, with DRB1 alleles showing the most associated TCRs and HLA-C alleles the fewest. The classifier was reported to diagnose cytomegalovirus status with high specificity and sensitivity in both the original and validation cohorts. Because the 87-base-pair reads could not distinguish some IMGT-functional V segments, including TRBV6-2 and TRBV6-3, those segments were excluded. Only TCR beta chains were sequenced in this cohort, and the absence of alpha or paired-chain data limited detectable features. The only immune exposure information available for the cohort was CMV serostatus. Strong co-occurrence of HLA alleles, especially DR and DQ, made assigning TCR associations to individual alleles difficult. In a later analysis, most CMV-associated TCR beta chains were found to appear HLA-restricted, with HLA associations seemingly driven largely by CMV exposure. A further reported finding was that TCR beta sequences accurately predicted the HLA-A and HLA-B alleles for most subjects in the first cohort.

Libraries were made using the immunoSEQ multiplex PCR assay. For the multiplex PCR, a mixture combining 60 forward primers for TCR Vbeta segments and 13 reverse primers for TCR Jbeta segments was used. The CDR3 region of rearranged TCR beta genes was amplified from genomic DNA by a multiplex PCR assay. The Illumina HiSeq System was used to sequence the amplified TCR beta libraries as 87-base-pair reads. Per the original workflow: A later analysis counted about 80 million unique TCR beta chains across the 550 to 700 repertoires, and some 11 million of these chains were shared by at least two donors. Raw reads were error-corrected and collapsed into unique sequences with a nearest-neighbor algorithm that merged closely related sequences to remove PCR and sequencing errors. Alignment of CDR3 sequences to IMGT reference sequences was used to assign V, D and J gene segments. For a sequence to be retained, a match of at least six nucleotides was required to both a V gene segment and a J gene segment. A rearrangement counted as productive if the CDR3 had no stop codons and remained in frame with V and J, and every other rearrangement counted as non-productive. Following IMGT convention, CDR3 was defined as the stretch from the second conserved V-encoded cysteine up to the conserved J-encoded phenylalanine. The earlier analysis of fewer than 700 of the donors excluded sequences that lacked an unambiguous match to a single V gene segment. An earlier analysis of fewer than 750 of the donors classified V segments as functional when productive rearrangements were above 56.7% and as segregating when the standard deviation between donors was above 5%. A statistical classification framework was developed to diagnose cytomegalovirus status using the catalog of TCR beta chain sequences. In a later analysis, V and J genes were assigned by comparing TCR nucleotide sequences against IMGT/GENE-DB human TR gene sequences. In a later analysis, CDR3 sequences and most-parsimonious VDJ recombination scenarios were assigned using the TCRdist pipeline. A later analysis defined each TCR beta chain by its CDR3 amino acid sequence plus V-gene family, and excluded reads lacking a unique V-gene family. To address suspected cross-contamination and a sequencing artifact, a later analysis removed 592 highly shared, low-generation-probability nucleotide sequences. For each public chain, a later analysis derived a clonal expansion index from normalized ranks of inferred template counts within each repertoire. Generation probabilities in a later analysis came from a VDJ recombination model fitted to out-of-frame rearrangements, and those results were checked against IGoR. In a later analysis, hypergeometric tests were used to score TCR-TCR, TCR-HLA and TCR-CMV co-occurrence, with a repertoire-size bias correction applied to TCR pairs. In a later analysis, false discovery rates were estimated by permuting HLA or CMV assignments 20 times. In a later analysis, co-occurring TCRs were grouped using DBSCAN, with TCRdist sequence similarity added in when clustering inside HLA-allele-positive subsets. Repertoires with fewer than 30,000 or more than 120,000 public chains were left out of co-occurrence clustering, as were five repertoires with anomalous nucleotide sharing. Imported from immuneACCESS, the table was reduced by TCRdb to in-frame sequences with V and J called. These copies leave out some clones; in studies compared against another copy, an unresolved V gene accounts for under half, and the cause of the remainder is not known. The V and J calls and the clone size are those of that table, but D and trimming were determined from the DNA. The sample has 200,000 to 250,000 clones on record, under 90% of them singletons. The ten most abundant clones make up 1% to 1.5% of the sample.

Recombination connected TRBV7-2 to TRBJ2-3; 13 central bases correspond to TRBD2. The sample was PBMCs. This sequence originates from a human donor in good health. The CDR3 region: CASSLRALAGGASSDTQYF. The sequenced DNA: TGTGCCAGCAGCTTAAGGGCACTAGCGGGAGGGGCTAGTTCAGATACGCAGTATTTT. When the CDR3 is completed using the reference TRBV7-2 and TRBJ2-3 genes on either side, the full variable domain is GAGVSQSPSNKVTEKGKDVELRCDPISGHTALYWYRQSLGQGLEFLIYFQGNSAPDKSGLPSDRFSAERTGGSVSTLTIQRTQQEDSAVYLCASSLRALAGGASSDTQYFGPGTRLTVL.